This entry lists 5 T cell receptor beta chains sequenced from one sample in a study of blood T cell repertoires in COVID-19. Assay: immunoSEQ multiplex PCR; the TCRdb copy retains only in-frame clones and omits some. The table lists roughly 200,000 clones, under 90% of them singletons. What was sequenced was peripheral blood. These receptors originate from a woman of 80 years or more with COVID-19, enrolled during active disease.

This clone was recorded a few times. This chain connects TRBV6-2 or TRBV6-3 to TRBJ2-5, with 11 bases matching TRBD2. The CDR3 spans 15 residues. Germline CDR1 and CDR2: MNHEY and SVGEGT. V lost 6 bases, J lost 6 bases, and 9 bases stayed unmatched. The CDR3, as DNA: TGTGCCAGCAGCCTACTAGCGGGGGCCCCAAAGACCCAGTACTTC. It translates to CASSLLAGAPKTQYF.

This clone was seen a handful of times. The CDR3 sequence is CASSYNRGGSGNTIYF. The CDR3 nucleotides read TGTGCCAGCAGTTACAATCGGGGAGGATCTGGAAACACCATATATTTT. The genes are TRBV6-2 or TRBV6-3 and TRBJ1-3; D uncertain. Germline lookup yields CDR1 MNHEY and CDR2 SVGEGT. V was cut by 2 bases and J by 1 base, with 12 bases left in between. The CDR3 has 16 amino acids.

As DNA, the CDR3 is TGTGCCAGCAGCCAGTTTGACAGGGAAAATTCACCCCTCCACTTT. It is translated as CASSQFDRENSPLHF. The chain recombines TRBV3-1 (or the pseudogene TRBV3-2) with TRBJ1-6, with TRBD1 matching 7 bases. With V trimmed by 3 bases and J by 7 bases, 6 bases remained unmatched. The CDR3 consists of 15 residues. Looked up from germline, CDR1 is LGHDT and CDR2 is YNNKEL (reference sequence).

The V gene is TRBV20-1, the J gene TRBJ1-4; D is ambiguous. This CDR3 is 11 amino acids long. V lost 3 bases to trimming and J lost 11 bases, with 10 bases between them. Germline-derived CDR1 and CDR2 are DFQATT and SNEGSKA (reference sequence). The DNA of the CDR3 is TGCAGTGCTAGTATACCGAGGAAACTGTTTTTT. This translates into CSASIPRKLFF.

The chain links TRBV29-1 to TRBJ2-7, with D maybe TRBD2 (6 bases). V gave up 7 bases and J gave up 0 bases, with 16 bases separating them. Looked up from germline, CDR1 is SQVTM and CDR2 is ANQGSEA. The CDR3 spans 14 residues. CDR3 nucleotide sequence: TGCAGCGCCCCGTGCGGGGTCGGCTCCTACGAGCAGTACGTC. Its protein product is CSAPCGVGSYEQYV.